A single sample is the source of the 4 T cell receptor beta chains below, sequenced in a study of blood T cell repertoires in COVID-19 (TCRdb year 2020). The library was produced with the immunoSEQ multiplex PCR assay. TCRdb took over this immuneACCESS table, retaining in-frame rearrangements with V and J assigned. Such tables are incomplete; in checked studies, under half of the missing clones stem from an unresolved V gene, and the remainder is unexplained. This sample is represented by under 80,000 clones; about 90% of them were singletons. About 14% of the sample belongs to the ten largest clones. The source material was peripheral blood. These receptors all stem from a human donor in a cohort sampled during active COVID-19.

This clone was detected only a few times. The chain links TRBV5-4 to TRBJ2-2, with D perhaps matching TRBD1 (6 bases). Trimming stripped 4 bases from V and 7 bases from J, with 17 bases between. The CDR3 spans 15 residues. From germline, CDR1 is SGHNT and CDR2 YYREEE (reference sequence). The CDR3: CASSPPGQIIGELFF. The CDR3 bases are TGTGCCAGCAGCCCCCCGGGACAAATAATCGGGGAGCTGTTTTTT.

The chain employs TRBV4-2 and TRBJ1-5, with D possibly being TRBD1 (5 bases). Germline V gives CDR1 LGHNA, CDR2 YNFKEQ. V lost 0 bases and J 0 bases, leaving 12 bases between the germline ends. The length of the CDR3 is 17 residues. CDR3 protein: CASSQDFRRDSNQPQHF. The CDR3 nucleotides are TGTGCCAGCAGCCAAGATTTTCGCAGGGATAGCAATCAGCCCCAGCATTTT.

J is TRBJ2-5 and V is TRBV27; no clear D. V lost 5 bases and J 5 bases, leaving 12 bases between the germline ends. CDR1 is MNHEY, CDR2 SMNVEV, per germline (reference sequence). The length of the CDR3 is 13 residues. CDR3 sequence reads: CASSPEFRETQYF. In DNA, the CDR3 is TGTGCCAGCAGTCCTGAATTTCGGGAGACCCAGTACTTC.

The chain uses TRBV28 and TRBJ2-1, with a tentative D call TRBD2 (5 bases). This CDR3 region has 14 residues. The V end lost 11 bases, the J end lost 4 bases, and 18 bases lay between the germline ends. The V gene's germline CDR1 is MDHEN and CDR2 SYDVKM. As DNA, the CDR3 is TGTGCCTCAAAAAGGGAGACCCCATACAATGAGCAGTTCTTC. It encodes CASKRETPYNEQFF.